The 4 T cell receptor beta chains below come from one sample, sequenced in a study of blood T cell repertoires in COVID-19 (dated by TCRdb to the early 2020s). Receptor libraries were prepared by the immunoSEQ multiplex PCR assay. The clones in this table, taken by TCRdb from immuneACCESS, are in-frame only. Not every clone is retained; where verified, under half of the shortfall comes from an unresolved V gene, and the cause of the rest is unknown. The sample includes 130,000 or so clones, with about 80% observed a single time. The top ten clones comprise roughly 25% of the sample. Specimen: peripheral blood. The origin of the receptors is a human donor in a cohort sampled during active COVID-19.

The rearrangement joins TRBV2 to TRBJ2-7; 14 bases match TRBD2. The V segment lost 5 bases and the J segment 6 bases; nucleotides outside the gene matches: 3. Germline CDR1 is SNHLY and CDR2 is FYNNEI. The CDR3 totals 14 residues. The CDR3 loop reads CASSKTSGRAEQYF. The DNA for the CDR3 is TGTGCCAGCAGTAAGACTAGCGGGAGGGCCGAGCAGTACTTC.

J is TRBJ2-5 and V is TRBV28, with a weak D call TRBD1 (6 bases). Germline loops: CDR1 MDHEN, CDR2 SYDVKM. Between the trimmed V and J ends, which lost 1 base and 1 base, there was a span of 10 bases. The CDR3 is 15 amino acids. CDR3: CASSLSQGPQETQYF. Written as DNA, the CDR3 is TGTGCCAGCAGTTTATCACAGGGACCCCAAGAGACCCAGTACTTC.

The rearrangement links TRBV2 to TRBJ2-6, with D perhaps matching TRBD2 (6 bases). Trimming removed 3 bases from V and 2 bases from J, with 8 bases in between. Germline CDR1 is SNHLY and CDR2 is FYNNEI. The CDR3 runs to 15 residues. CDR3 loop: CASSERDPGANVLTF. Here the CDR3 DNA reads TGTGCCAGCAGTGAGCGGGACCCTGGGGCCAACGTCCTGACTTTC.

The rearrangement joins TRBV6-1 to TRBJ1-1; 9 bases match TRBD1. After removal of 9 bases from V and 6 bases from J, the junction contained 11 bases not matched to a gene. The CDR3 runs 14 residues. Germline V lookup: CDR1 MNHNS, CDR2 SASEGT. The CDR3 nucleotides are TGTGCCAGTCGGTTCGACAGGGGGAGGGCTGAAGCTTTCTTT. This codes for CASRFDRGRAEAFF.